The 16 T cell receptor beta chains listed next were all sequenced from one sample in a study of human T cells and chemical hapten exposure. Time point indicated: patch test 3, about 24 weeks after DPC sensitization. Indicated treatment: therapeutic diphenylcyclopropenone sensitization with weekly scalp DPC. TCRdb called the RACE reads again in MiXCR, with one record for every CDR3 protein. Of some 170,000 distinct CDR3 sequences listed, approximately 30% are singletons. The sequencing here drew on whole blood, taken in connection with sensitization to the hapten diphenylcyclopropenone (DPC). The receptors shown here come from a woman aged 18-35 years with alopecia areata. Some clones in this sample may be carry-over from other donors' samples.

The CDR3 bases are TGCAGTGGAAACGGAGGGGAAAATCAGCCCCAGCATTTT. Translation gives CSGNGGENQPQHF. V usage is TRBV20-1 and J usage is TRBJ1-5; tentatively, D is TRBD1 (5 bases). Germline values: CDR1 DFQATT, CDR2 SNEGSKA (reference sequence). V was clipped by 7 bases and J by 4 bases, with 14 bases between them. The CDR3 is made up of 13 amino acids.

The chain employs TRBV5-1 and TRBJ1-3; D remains unclear. Germline V gene lookup returns CDR1 SGHRS and CDR2 YFSETQ. V lost 4 bases to trimming and J lost 0 bases, with 11 bases between them. This CDR3 has 15 amino acids. For the CDR3, the DNA is TGCGCCAGCAGCCTCGACGGGAGCTCTGGAAACACCATATATTTT. Its protein is CASSLDGSSGNTIYF.

The chain links TRBV20-1 to TRBJ2-7; the match to TRBD2 covers 10 bases. The CDR3 has 13 amino acids. V shed 8 bases, J shed 7 bases, and the junction held 11 bases outside the gene matches. Germline assignment: CDR1 DFQATT and CDR2 SNEGSKA (reference sequence). CDR3 sequence (DNA): TGCAGTTTAGACGGGACTAGCGTCTCTGAGCAGTACTTC. Protein: CSLDGTSVSEQYF.

The chain employs TRBV10-3 and TRBJ2-3; D not certain. Germline CDR1 ENHRY, CDR2 SYGVKD. V was shortened by 2 bases and J by 6 bases, with 6 bases between the two germline ends. The CDR3 covers 12 residues. This CDR3 is CAISEDTDTQYF. DNA of the CDR3: TGTGCCATCAGTGAGGACACCGATACGCAGTATTTT.

The chain joins TRBV5-1 to TRBJ1-1; D not resolved. Per the germline V gene, CDR1 is SGHRS and CDR2 is YFSETQ. Trimming shortened V by 2 bases and J by 12 bases, and 14 bases separated the two germline ends. The CDR3 spans 12 residues. CDR3 in DNA: TGCGCCAGCAGCTTAGAAGGACCCGCAACTTTCTTT. This encodes CASSLEGPATFF.

This clonotype was recorded a few times. This chain joins TRBV20-1 and TRBJ2-7; 7 bases map to TRBD2. Germline CDR1 is DFQATT and CDR2 is SNEGSKA (reference sequence). The length of the CDR3 is 14 residues. Trimming at V came to 5 bases and at J to 1 base, leaving 8 bases not matched to a gene. The CDR3 sequence is CSAGRGQRSYEQYF. Written as DNA, the CDR3 is TGCAGTGCTGGGAGGGGCCAGAGGTCCTACGAGCAGTACTTC.

This chain connects TRBV6-5 to TRBJ2-3, with 7 nucleotides matching TRBD2. Germline V gene data show CDR1 as MNHEY and CDR2 as SVGAGI. CDR3 length: 18 residues. V was clipped by 2 bases and J by 5 bases; unmatched bases: 16. CDR3 nucleotides: TGTGCCAGCAGTTACAGGCCTTCGGCGTCTAGCGGAGGAGATACGCAGTATTTT. As protein: CASSYRPSASSGGDTQYF.

The chain couples TRBV20-1 to TRBJ2-1; D might be TRBD2 (6 bases). Germline V CDR1 and CDR2: DFQATT, SNEGSKA (reference sequence). V lost 8 bases and J lost 5, with 19 bases in between. CDR3 length: 14 residues. CDR3 amino acids: CSFLPGVINNEQFF. The CDR3 DNA sequence: TGCAGTTTTCTTCCGGGAGTCATTAACAATGAGCAGTTCTTC.

As DNA, the CDR3 is TGCGCCAGCAGCCAAGGGGGGGGACAGGGGGCGTACGAGCAGTACTTC. Translating it yields CASSQGGGQGAYEQYF. V is TRBV4-3 and J is TRBJ2-7; the match to TRBD1 covers 12 bases. The germline CDR1 and CDR2 sequences are LGHNA and YSLEER. The CDR3 contains 16 residues. V lost 1 base and J lost 4; bases outside the gene matches: 5.

V and J are TRBV29-1 and TRBJ2-5; 8 bases are a match to TRBD1. Per germline, CDR1 SQVTM and CDR2 ANQGSEA. J gave up 5 bases and V 6 bases, and 5 bases lay outside the gene matches. CDR3 length: 12 amino acids. This chain's CDR3 is CSVAWTGETQYF. CDR3 sequence (DNA): TGCAGCGTCGCCTGGACAGGGGAGACCCAGTACTTC.

There are a few counts of this clonotype. The chain couples TRBV11-2 to TRBJ1-6, with TRBD1 matching over 7 bases. The CDR3 covers 15 residues. The V gene end was trimmed by 6 bases and the J gene end by 11 bases; junction bases not matched to a gene: 13. Germline lookup yields CDR1 SGHAT and CDR2 FQNNGV. For the CDR3, the DNA is TGTGCCAGCAGTCCCAGGGGGGTCGGGGGTCCACCCCTCCACTTT. Translating gives CASSPRGVGGPPLHF.

This clonotype turned up a few times. The chain uses TRBV4-1 and TRBJ2-7; tentative D call: TRBD1 (6 bases). The CDR3 covers 17 residues. Trimming left V 1 base short and J 1 base short, with 17 bases between. CDR1 is MGHRA, CDR2 YSYEKL, per germline. The CDR3 nucleotides read TGCGCCAGCAGCCAAGCCCCACTCCCAGGGGCGTCCTACGAGCAGTACTTC. This gives the protein CASSQAPLPGASYEQYF.

The chain recombines TRBV4-2 with TRBJ2-7; D not resolved. V lost 0 bases and J lost 2, with 11 bases in between. CDR1 is LGHNA, CDR2 YNFKEQ, per germline. This CDR3 has 15 amino acids. The CDR3 protein is CASSQERSVPYEQYF. In DNA, the CDR3 is TGTGCCAGCAGCCAAGAACGGTCAGTCCCCTACGAGCAGTACTTC.

This chain uses TRBV29-1 with TRBJ2-7, with D possibly matching TRBD2 (5 bases). V gave up 6 bases and J gave up 0 bases, with 9 bases separating them. The CDR3 extends over 12 amino acids. Germline-derived CDR1 and CDR2 are SQVTM and ANQGSEA. The DNA for the CDR3 is TGCAGCGTCGGGATTAGCTCCTACGAGCAGTACTTC. Amino acid sequence: CSVGISSYEQYF.

This rearrangement joins TRBV7-2 to TRBJ2-2; possibly TRBD2 for D (5 bases). The CDR3 covers 14 residues. V was shortened by 3 bases and J by 7 bases, with 12 bases between the two germline ends. Looked up from germline, CDR1 is SGHTA and CDR2 is FQGNSA. CDR3 coding DNA: TGTGCCAGCAGCTTCGGTTTGAGGGTCGGGGAGCTGTTTTTT. It translates to CASSFGLRVGELFF.

The rearrangement links TRBV2 to TRBJ1-1; a weak D match, TRBD1 (5 bases). The CDR3 spans 14 residues. Germline V gives CDR1 SNHLY, CDR2 FYNNEI. Deletions cut 6 bases from V and 8 bases from J, with 19 bases between. The CDR3 DNA reads as TGTGCCAGCAGGATAGGGGTTTCGCGGGGAGAAGCTTTCTTT. Encoded protein: CASRIGVSRGEAFF.